The entry below describes one T cell receptor beta chain. This sample is part of a study of blood T cell repertoires in COVID-19. Study overall: COVID-19 samples collected from the United States, Italy and Spain covered acute and convalescent phases.

Germline CDR1 reads MNHEY; CDR2 reads SMNVEV (reference sequence). V was cut by 3 bases and J by 3 bases, with 18 bases left in between. The CDR3 covers 17 residues. Profiling relied on immunoSEQ multiplex PCR, and the TCRdb table lists in-frame clones only, not all of them. The data show roughly 300,000 clones, roughly 85% seen once. The sample taken for sequencing was peripheral blood. The TCR sequence derives from a human donor in a cohort sampled during active COVID-19. The V gene is TRBV27, the J gene TRBJ2-1; D is possibly TRBD2 (6 bases). In DNA form, the CDR3 reads TGTGCCAGCAGTTTCCAGGACTACCTTGGAGGCTACAATGAGCAGTTCTTC. It is translated as CASSFQDYLGGYNEQFF.